This TCR beta chain comes out of a study of OX40 agonist ivuxolimab in advanced cancers. As for the study in general: In this trial design, patients received ivuxolimab intravenously at 0.01 to 10 mg/kg every 2 weeks. Findings and caveats of the study: The study observed clonal expansion of CD4+ and CD8+ blood T cells by week 6 at 0.1 to 3.0 mg/kg. Partial responders at 0.1-3.0 mg/kg showed near-lowest clonal expansion.

V lost 6 bases and J lost 4, with 9 bases in between. Germline V gene sequence: CDR1 MGHDK, CDR2 SYGVNS. There are 13 residues in the CDR3. Comment on this clone: Antigen unknown.

At cycle 4 day 1, cycle 7 day 1, and baseline, blood was sampled. Measured with immunoSEQ multiplex PCR; TCRdb has only the in-frame clones, and not every one. The table has about 150,000 clones, just over 90% seen once. The chain combines TRBV25-1 with TRBJ2-2, with TRBD2 as a possible D gene (6 bases). This specimen consisted of CD4+ or CD8+ T cells sorted from blood, obtained in a trial of the OX40 agonist ivuxolimab. This clonotype was obtained from an adult with an advanced solid tumor such as melanoma, head and neck, liver or kidney cancer. CDR3 residues: CASRTSSTGELFF. CDR3 nucleotide sequence: TGTGCCAGCAGGACTAGTAGCACCGGGGAGCTGTTTTTT.